This TCR beta chain was captured by sequencing in a study of regulatory T cells in long-lasting Graves disease. Through Arm-PCR of CDR3 regions and iRepertoire HTBI primers, TCR beta libraries were built. One entry per CDR3 protein results from TCRdb running MiXCR on the multiplex PCR reads. The repertoire holds approximately 490,000 distinct CDR3 sequences, with roughly 15% as singletons. Germline values: CDR1 MNHEY, CDR2 SVGAGI. With 1 base removed from V and 5 bases from J, the gap between germline ends came to 4 bases. CDR3 length: 12 residues. This clonotype was counted at least ten times. Its cognate antigen is unknown. Overall study results and limits: With persistent disease, TRBV28, TRBJ1-2 and TRBJ2-5 were the favored segments.

This sample's time point: newly diagnosed GD, antithyroid drugs for less than 3 months. RNA from PBMCs was the source of the TCR library. These same records also appear under a second study, on T cells in Graves' hyperthyroidism and ophthalmopathy. This second study notes: It was uncontrolled infection, other autoimmune disease, pregnancy or lactation that excluded patients.

The chain recombines TRBV6-5 with TRBJ2-3; D gene uncertain. The clonotype comes from a man aged 40-49 years with Graves disease. Sequencing was performed on peripheral blood mononuclear cells (PBMCs), taken at new diagnosis, from a patient treated with antithyroid drugs. This chain's CDR3 is CASSYLGDTQYF. In nucleotides, the CDR3 is TGTGCCAGCAGTTACTTGGGAGATACGCAGTATTTT.